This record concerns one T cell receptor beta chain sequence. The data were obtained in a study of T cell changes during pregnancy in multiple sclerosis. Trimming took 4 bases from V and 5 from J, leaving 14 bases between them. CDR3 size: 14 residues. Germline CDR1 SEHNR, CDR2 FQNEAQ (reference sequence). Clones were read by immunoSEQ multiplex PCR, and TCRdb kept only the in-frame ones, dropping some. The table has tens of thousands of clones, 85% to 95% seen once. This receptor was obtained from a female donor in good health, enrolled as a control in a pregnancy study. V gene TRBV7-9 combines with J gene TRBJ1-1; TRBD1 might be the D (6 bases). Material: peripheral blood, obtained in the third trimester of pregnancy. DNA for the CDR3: TGTGCCAGCAGCTCTCCCACAGGGAGTACTGAAGCTTTCTTT. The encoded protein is CASSSPTGSTEAFF.